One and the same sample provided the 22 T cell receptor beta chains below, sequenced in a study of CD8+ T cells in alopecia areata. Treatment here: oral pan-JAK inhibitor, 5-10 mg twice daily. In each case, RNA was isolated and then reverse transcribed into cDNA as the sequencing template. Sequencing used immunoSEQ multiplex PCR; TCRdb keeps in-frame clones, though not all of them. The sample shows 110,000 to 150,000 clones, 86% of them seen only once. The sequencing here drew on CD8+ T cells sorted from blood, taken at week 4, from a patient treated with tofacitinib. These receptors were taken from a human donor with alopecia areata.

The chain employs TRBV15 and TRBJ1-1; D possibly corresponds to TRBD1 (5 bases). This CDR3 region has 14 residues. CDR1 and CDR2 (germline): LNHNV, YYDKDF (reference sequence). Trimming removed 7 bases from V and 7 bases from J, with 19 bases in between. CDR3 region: CATKMQGSVGEAFF. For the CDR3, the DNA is TGTGCCACCAAAATGCAGGGCTCCGTCGGTGAAGCTTTCTTT.

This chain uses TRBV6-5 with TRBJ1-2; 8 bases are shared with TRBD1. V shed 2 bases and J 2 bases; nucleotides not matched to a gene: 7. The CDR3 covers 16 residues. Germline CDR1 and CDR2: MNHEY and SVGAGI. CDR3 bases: TGTGCCAGCAGTTACGTTCACAGGGGGAGGAACTATGGCTACACCTTC. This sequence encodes CASSYVHRGRNYGYTF.

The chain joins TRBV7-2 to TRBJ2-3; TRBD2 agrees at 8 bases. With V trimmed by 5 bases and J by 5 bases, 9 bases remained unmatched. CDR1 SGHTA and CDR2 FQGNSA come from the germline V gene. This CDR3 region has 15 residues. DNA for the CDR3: TGTGCCAGCAGCCCCTCGGGAGGGTCCTTAGATACGCAGTATTTT. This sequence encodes CASSPSGGSLDTQYF. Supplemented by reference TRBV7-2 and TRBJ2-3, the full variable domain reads GAGVSQSPSNKVTEKGKDVELRCDPISGHTALYWYRQSLGQGLEFLIYFQGNSAPDKSGLPSDRFSAERTGGSVSTLTIQRTQQEDSAVYLCASSPSGGSLDTQYFGPGTRLTVL.

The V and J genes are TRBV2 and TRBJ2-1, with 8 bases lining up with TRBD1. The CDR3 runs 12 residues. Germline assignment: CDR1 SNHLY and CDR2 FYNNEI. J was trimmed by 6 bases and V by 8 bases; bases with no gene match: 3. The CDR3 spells CASVTGVNEQFF. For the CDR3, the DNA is TGTGCCAGCGTGACAGGGGTCAATGAGCAGTTCTTC.

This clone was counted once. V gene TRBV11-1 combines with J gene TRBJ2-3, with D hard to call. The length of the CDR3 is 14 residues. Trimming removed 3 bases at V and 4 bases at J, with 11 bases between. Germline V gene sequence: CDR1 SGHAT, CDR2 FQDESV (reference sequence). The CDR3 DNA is TGTGCCAGCAGCTTCTCAGGAGAGGCAGATACGCAGTATTTT. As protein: CASSFSGEADTQYF. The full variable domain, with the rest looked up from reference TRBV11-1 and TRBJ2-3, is EAEVAQSPRYKITEKSQAVAFWCDPISGHATLYWYRQILGQGPELLVQFQDESVVDDSQLPKDRFSAERLKGVDSTLKIQPAELGDSAMYLCASSFSGEADTQYFGPGTRLTVL.

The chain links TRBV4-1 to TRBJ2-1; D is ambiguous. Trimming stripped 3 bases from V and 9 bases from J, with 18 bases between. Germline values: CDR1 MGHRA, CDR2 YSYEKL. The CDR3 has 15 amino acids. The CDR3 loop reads CASSHPTGGVGEQFF. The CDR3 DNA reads TGCGCCAGCAGCCACCCGACCGGCGGAGTTGGTGAGCAGTTCTTC.

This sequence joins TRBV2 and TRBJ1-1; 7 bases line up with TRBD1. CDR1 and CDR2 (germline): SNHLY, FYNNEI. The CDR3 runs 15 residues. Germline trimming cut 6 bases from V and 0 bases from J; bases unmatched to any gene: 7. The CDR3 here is CASRVRDSMNTEAFF. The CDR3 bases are TGTGCCAGCAGGGTCCGGGACAGCATGAACACTGAAGCTTTCTTT.

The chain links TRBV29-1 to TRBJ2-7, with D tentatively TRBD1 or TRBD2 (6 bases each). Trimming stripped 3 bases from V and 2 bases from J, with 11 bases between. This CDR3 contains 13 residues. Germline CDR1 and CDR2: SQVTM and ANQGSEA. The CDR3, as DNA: TGCAGCGTTGATGGCGGGACAACCTACGAGCAGTACTTC. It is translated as CSVDGGTTYEQYF.

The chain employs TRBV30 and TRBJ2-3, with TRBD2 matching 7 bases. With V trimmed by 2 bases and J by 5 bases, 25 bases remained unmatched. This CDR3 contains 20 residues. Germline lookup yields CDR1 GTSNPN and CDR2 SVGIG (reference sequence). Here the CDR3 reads CAWSTLLAEGGPEGLDTQYF. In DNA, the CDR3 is TGTGCCTGGAGTACCTTGCTGGCCGAGGGAGGGCCGGAGGGTTTAGATACGCAGTATTTT.

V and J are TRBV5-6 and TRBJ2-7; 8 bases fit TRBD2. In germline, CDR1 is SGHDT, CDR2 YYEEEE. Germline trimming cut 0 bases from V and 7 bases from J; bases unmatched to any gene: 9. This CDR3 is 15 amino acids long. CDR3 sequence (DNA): TGTGCCAGCAGCTTGGGGACTAGCTTACTCAGGGAGCAGTACTTC. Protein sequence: CASSLGTSLLREQYF.

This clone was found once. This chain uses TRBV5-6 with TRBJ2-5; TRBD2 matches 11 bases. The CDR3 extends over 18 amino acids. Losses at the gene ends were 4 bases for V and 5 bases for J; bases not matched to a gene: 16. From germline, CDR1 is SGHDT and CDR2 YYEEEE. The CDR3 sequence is CASSPGLAEVNPGETQYF. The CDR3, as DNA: TGTGCCAGCAGCCCGGGACTAGCGGAGGTGAATCCAGGGGAGACCCAGTACTTC.

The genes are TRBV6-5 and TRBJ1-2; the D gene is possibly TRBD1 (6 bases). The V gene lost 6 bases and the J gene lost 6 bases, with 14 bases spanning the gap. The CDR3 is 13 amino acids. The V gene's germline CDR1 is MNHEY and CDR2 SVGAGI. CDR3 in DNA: TGTGCCAGCAGCGAACAGGGCTGGGATGGCTACACCTTC. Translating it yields CASSEQGWDGYTF.

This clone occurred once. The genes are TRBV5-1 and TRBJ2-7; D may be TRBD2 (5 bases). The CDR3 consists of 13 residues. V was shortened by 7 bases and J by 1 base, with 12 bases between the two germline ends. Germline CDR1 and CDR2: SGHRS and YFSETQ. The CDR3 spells CASRGSGSYEQYF. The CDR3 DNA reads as TGCGCCAGCCGAGGGTCTGGTTCCTACGAGCAGTACTTC.

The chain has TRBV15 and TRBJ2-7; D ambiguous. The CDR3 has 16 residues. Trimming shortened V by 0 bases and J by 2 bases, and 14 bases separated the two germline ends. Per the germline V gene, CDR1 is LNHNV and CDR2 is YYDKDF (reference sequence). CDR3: CATSRDRERRPYEQYF. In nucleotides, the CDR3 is TGTGCCACCAGCAGAGATCGTGAGCGTCGGCCCTACGAGCAGTACTTC.

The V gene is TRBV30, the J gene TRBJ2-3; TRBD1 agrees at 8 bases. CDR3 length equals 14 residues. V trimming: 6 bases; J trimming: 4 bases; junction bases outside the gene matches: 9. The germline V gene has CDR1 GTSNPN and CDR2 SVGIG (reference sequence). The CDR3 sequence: CACPRQGRADTQYF. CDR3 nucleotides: TGTGCCTGCCCGAGACAGGGGCGCGCAGATACGCAGTATTTT. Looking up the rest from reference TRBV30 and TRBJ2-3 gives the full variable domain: SQTIHQWPATLVQPVGSPLSLECTVEGTSNPNLYWYRQAAGRGLQLLFYSVGIGQISSEVPQNLSASRPQDRQFILSSKKLLLSDSGFYLCACPRQGRADTQYFGPGTRLTVL.

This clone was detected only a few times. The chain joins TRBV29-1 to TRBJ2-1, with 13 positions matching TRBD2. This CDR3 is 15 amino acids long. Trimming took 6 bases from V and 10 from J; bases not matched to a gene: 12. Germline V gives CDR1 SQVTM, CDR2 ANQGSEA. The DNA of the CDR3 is TGCAGCGTCGCGCTTACTAGCGGGGGGGCAAGGGAGCAGTTCTTC. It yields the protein CSVALTSGGAREQFF.

DNA of the CDR3: TGCGCCAGCAGCCAAGAAGACCAGGAGTCCTACGAGCAGTACTTC. This sequence encodes CASSQEDQESYEQYF. The chain has TRBV4-1 and TRBJ2-7; no firm D call. The CDR3 is 15 amino acids. Per germline, CDR1 MGHRA and CDR2 YSYEKL. V lost 0 bases to trimming and J lost 1 base, with 10 bases between them.

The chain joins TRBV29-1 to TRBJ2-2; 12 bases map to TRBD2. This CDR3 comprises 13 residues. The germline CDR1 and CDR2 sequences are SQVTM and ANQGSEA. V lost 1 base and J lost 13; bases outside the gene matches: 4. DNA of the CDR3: TGCAGCGTTGAAGGGCTAGCGGGAGGGTGGCTGTTTTTT. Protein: CSVEGLAGGWLFF.

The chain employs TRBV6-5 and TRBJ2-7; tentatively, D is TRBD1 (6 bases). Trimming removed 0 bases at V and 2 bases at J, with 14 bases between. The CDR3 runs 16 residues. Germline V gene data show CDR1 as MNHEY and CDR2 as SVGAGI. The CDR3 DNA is TGTGCCAGCAGTTACTCCTTTATTGACAGGACCTACGAGCAGTACTTC. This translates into CASSYSFIDRTYEQYF.

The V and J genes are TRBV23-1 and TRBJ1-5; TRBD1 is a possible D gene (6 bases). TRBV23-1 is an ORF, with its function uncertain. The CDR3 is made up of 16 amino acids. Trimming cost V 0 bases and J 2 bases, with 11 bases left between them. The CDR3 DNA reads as TGCGCCAGCAGTCAATCGAAGGGGGATGGCAATCAGCCCCAGCATTTT. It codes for CASSQSKGDGNQPQHF.

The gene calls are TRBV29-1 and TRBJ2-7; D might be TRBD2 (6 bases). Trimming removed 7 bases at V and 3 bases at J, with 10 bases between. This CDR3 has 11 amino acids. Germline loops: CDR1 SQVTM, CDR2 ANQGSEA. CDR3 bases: TGCAGCGGGGGGGACGGCTACGAGCAGTACTTC. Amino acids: CSGGDGYEQYF.

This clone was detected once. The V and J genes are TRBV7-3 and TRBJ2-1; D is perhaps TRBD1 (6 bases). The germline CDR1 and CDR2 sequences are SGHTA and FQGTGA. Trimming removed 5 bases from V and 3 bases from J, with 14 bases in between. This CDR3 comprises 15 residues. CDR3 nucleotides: TGTGCCAGCAGCCCAGGGGCTAGTTACTACAATGAGCAGTTCTTC. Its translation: CASSPGASYYNEQFF.